This T cell receptor beta chain is drawn from a study of CD8+CD57+ T cells in acquired aplastic anemia. Study background: Sorted CD4+ and CD8+ cells yielded DNA averaging approximately 3 ug.

Genomic DNA, the template, was used for profiling of the TCR beta VDJ and CDR3. TCRdb called the reads again in MiXCR, with one record for every CDR3 protein. The repertoire has about 190,000 distinct CDR3 sequences, over 60% of them found once; the top ten carry roughly 46%. Worth noting for this clonotype: Its antigen is undetermined.

Study-wide results and limits: Patients and controls shared just under 30 CD8+ CDR3 sequences.

The germline CDR1 and CDR2 sequences are MNHEY and SVGAGI. V lost 8 bases, J lost 7 bases, and 9 bases lay in between. CDR3 length: 11 amino acids. V is TRBV6-5 and J is TRBJ2-1, with D possibly TRBD2 on 6 matching bases. Sequencing input: sorted CD4+, CD8+, or CD8+CD57+ T cells (not recorded which) from PBMCs. This TCR derives from a human donor with severe aplastic anemia or a healthy control (not recorded which). The CDR3 nucleotides read TGTGCCAGCCGGGGGAAGAATGAGCAGTTCTTC. Amino acids: CASRGKNEQFF.